The T cell receptor (beta chain) under discussion was sequenced for a study of technical replicates of blood from several donors. Germline-derived CDR1 and CDR2 are LNHDA and SQIVND (reference sequence). This CDR3 is built from 18 residues. V dropped 0 bases and J dropped 3 bases, with 18 bases sitting between them. The method was immunoSEQ multiplex PCR; TCRdb's version includes in-frame clones alone and lacks a portion of them. The repertoire includes 75,000 to 95,000 clones, roughly 96% of them detected once, and approximately 0.25% sits in the top ten. The sample consisted of T cells isolated from PBMCs. V gene TRBV19 combines with J gene TRBJ1-5, with D unresolved. This TCR came from a human donor in good health. CDR3 nucleotide sequence: TGTGCCAGTAGTATAGATGGTTCGTCTTTCGGTTTCAATCAGCCCCAGCATTTT. Its translation: CASSIDGSSFGFNQPQHF.